This entry lists 30 T cell receptor beta chains sequenced from one sample in a study of naive and memory T cell subsets. An oligonucleotide containing a UMI was ligated to the 3' end of TCR cDNA. The SP2 primer and nested alpha and beta constant region primers amplified ligated cDNA in four rounds. A single record per CDR3 protein comes from TCRdb applying MiXCR to the 5' RACE reads. The repertoire has 50,000 to 60,000 distinct CDR3 sequences, around 7.3% of them found once; the top ten carry roughly 9.8%. These receptors were collected from a female donor in good health.

This chain links TRBV6-5 with TRBJ1-2, with D maybe TRBD1 (5 bases). The CDR3 extends over 11 amino acids. In germline, CDR1 is MNHEY, CDR2 SVGAGI. V was shortened by 5 bases and J by 12 bases, with 13 bases between the two germline ends. The CDR3 sequence: CASSGAGGDTF. The CDR3 bases are TGTGCCAGCAGTGGGGCGGGAGGCGACACCTTC.

A note on this clonotype: A much more abundant neighbour one base away suggests this may be a read error. J is TRBJ2-1 and V is TRBV20-1; the match to TRBD2 covers 12 bases. V dropped 5 bases and J dropped 7; count of bases not matched to a gene: 6. The CDR3 has 14 residues. The V gene's germline CDR1 is DFQATT and CDR2 SNEGSKA (reference sequence). For the CDR3, the DNA is TGCAGTGCTTCACAGACTAGCGGGGGAAATGAGCAGTTCTTC. It codes for CSASQTSGGNEQFF.

Only a few counts were recorded for this clonotype. This rearrangement joins TRBV7-2 to TRBJ2-7; 7 bases fit TRBD1. The germline gives CDR1 SGHTA, CDR2 FQGNSA. The CDR3 covers 17 residues. Trimming cost V 0 bases and J 3 bases; bases outside gene matches: 11. DNA for the CDR3: TGTGCCAGCAGCTTAGCCCGAAGCCGGGACAGAGACTACGAGCAGTACTTC. Encoded protein: CASSLARSRDRDYEQYF.

The rearrangement links TRBV2 to TRBJ2-7; possibly TRBD1 for D (5 bases). V lost 8 bases, J lost 3 bases, and 11 bases lay in between. Germline CDR1 SNHLY, CDR2 FYNNEI. This CDR3 has 12 amino acids. Here the CDR3 DNA reads TGTGCCAGCGCCCAGGGCCACTACGAGCAGTACTTC. This codes for CASAQGHYEQYF. Full variable domain (rest looked up from reference TRBV2 and TRBJ2-7): EPEVTQTPSHQVTQMGQEVILRCVPISNHLYFYWYRQILGQKVEFLVSFYNNEISEKSEIFDDQFSVERPDGSNFTLKIRSTKLEDSAMYFCASAQGHYEQYFGPGTRLTVT.

The chain couples TRBV11-2 to TRBJ2-3, with a weak D call TRBD2 (6 bases). The CDR3 is made up of 15 amino acids. Germline V gives CDR1 SGHAT, CDR2 FQNNGV. Between the trimmed V and J ends, which lost 1 base and 2 bases, there was a span of 10 bases. The CDR3 DNA reads as TGTGCCAGCAGCTTAGTGGGGACTCCCACAGATACGCAGTATTTT. Amino acid sequence: CASSLVGTPTDTQYF.

In its sample, this clonotype was seen many times. The chain links TRBV6-2 or TRBV6-3 to TRBJ2-1, with 8 bases identical to TRBD2. V shed 6 bases and J 4 bases; nucleotides not matched to a gene: 5. This CDR3 is built from 14 residues. CDR1 and CDR2 from the germline V gene are MNHEY and SVGEGT. The CDR3 sequence is CASSTLAGYNEQFF. The CDR3 DNA follows: TGTGCCAGCAGCACCCTAGCGGGTTACAATGAGCAGTTCTTC.

This clonotype was recorded many times. This sequence joins TRBV28 and TRBJ1-4; D is ambiguous. The CDR3 has 14 residues. Per the germline V gene, CDR1 is MDHEN and CDR2 is SYDVKM. V lost 5 bases and J lost 0, with 7 bases in between. CDR3 loop: CASSLDATNEKLFF. DNA for the CDR3: TGTGCCAGCAGTCTCGATGCAACTAATGAAAAACTGTTTTTT.

In this sample, this clonotype turned up many times. The V and J genes are TRBV7-2 and TRBJ1-5, with no clear D. V lost 5 bases to trimming and J lost 11 bases, with 13 bases between them. Germline V gene sequence: CDR1 SGHTA, CDR2 FQGNSA. There are 12 residues in the CDR3. The CDR3 nucleotides read TGTGCCAGCAGCGCCCTGTGGCAGGCCCAGCATTTT. Translation: CASSALWQAQHF.

CDR3 residues: CASSAQSNTEAFF. The CDR3 DNA follows: TGCGCCAGCAGCGCCCAGTCTAACACTGAAGCTTTCTTT. The chain recombines TRBV5-1 with TRBJ1-1; D is undetermined. The ends were cut back, 4 bases at V and 2 bases at J, with 9 bases in the middle. This CDR3 has 13 residues. Germline CDR1 and CDR2: SGHRS and YFSETQ.

The chain links TRBV19 to TRBJ2-7, with 11 bases matching TRBD1. Germline lookup yields CDR1 LNHDA and CDR2 SQIVND (reference sequence). This CDR3 is built from 14 residues. Germline trimming cut 5 bases from V and 3 bases from J; bases unmatched to any gene: 3. CDR3 residues: CASSPGTGGYEQYF. The CDR3 DNA is TGTGCCAGTAGTCCCGGGACAGGGGGCTACGAGCAGTACTTC.

This clonotype appeared a few times. The chain joins TRBV5-1 to TRBJ2-2, with D maybe TRBD1 (5 bases). CDR3 size: 14 residues. V was pared by 4 bases and J by 1 base, with 8 bases between. Per germline, CDR1 SGHRS and CDR2 YFSETQ. The DNA of the CDR3 is TGCGCCAGCAGCCTCCAGGGGAACACCGGGGAGCTGTTTTTT. Protein product: CASSLQGNTGELFF. Using reference TRBV5-1 and TRBJ2-2 for the parts outside the CDR3, the full variable domain is KAGVTQTPRYLIKTRGQQVTLSCSPISGHRSVSWYQQTPGQGLQFLFEYFSETQRNKGNFPGRFSGRQFSNSRSEMNVSTLELGDSALYLCASSLQGNTGELFFGEGSRLTVL.

This clonotype was found many times. The genes are TRBV4-3 and TRBJ1-1; TRBD1 matches 7 bases. The J segment lost 1 base and the V segment lost 4 bases, leaving 9 bases of the junction unmatched. The CDR3 runs 16 residues. CDR1 LGHNA and CDR2 YSLEER come from the germline V gene. The CDR3: CASSRITGTENTEAFF. In DNA form, the CDR3 reads TGCGCCAGCAGCCGCATAACCGGGACAGAGAACACTGAAGCTTTCTTT.

This clonotype has a count of ten or more. The chain joins TRBV28 to TRBJ2-7; D is ambiguous. The CDR3 covers 13 residues. Looked up from germline, CDR1 is MDHEN and CDR2 is SYDVKM. Trimming took 2 bases from V and 1 from J, leaving 6 bases between them. The CDR3 DNA reads TGTGCCAGCAGTTTACGGGTATCCTACGAGCAGTACTTC. Amino acid sequence: CASSLRVSYEQYF.

This clonotype was picked up many times. The chain has TRBV6-2 or TRBV6-3 and TRBJ2-2, with D possibly matching TRBD2 (7 bases). The CDR3 spans 14 residues. V gave up 6 bases and J gave up 8 bases, with 16 bases separating them. From germline, CDR1 is MNHEY and CDR2 SVGEGT. CDR3 DNA sequence: TGTGCCAGCAGGCGGGGGCCCAACCAAGGGGAGCTGTTTTTT. Its translation is CASRRGPNQGELFF.

A few counts support this clonotype. The chain recombines TRBV6-4 with TRBJ2-1; TRBD2 aligns across 11 bases. V shed 5 bases and J 7 bases; nucleotides not matched to a gene: 10. The CDR3 has 16 residues. Germline CDR1 reads MRHNA; CDR2 reads SNTAGT. DNA for the CDR3: TGTGCCAGCAGTCGGGGGACTAGCGGAAGATTTAATGAGCAGTTCTTC. Protein: CASSRGTSGRFNEQFF.

V and J are TRBV7-2 and TRBJ1-1, with D unresolved. The germline gives CDR1 SGHTA, CDR2 FQGNSA. V lost 1 base, J lost 4 bases, and 13 bases lay in between. This CDR3 contains 15 residues. The CDR3 loop reads CASSLEYRVVTEAFF. CDR3 coding DNA: TGTGCCAGCAGCTTAGAGTATCGAGTTGTCACTGAAGCTTTCTTT.

This clonotype was counted ten times or more. The chain has TRBV28 and TRBJ1-4, with a possible D match to TRBD1 (6 bases). V was shortened by 2 bases and J by 4 bases, with 8 bases between the two germline ends. The length of the CDR3 is 14 residues. Germline-derived CDR1 and CDR2 are MDHEN and SYDVKM. CDR3 in amino acids: CASSLGGLNEKLFF. In DNA form, the CDR3 reads TGTGCCAGCAGTTTAGGGGGCCTTAATGAAAAACTGTTTTTT. Looking up the rest from reference TRBV28 and TRBJ1-4 gives the full variable domain: DVKVTQSSRYLVKRTGEKVFLECVQDMDHENMFWYRQDPGLGLRLIYFSYDVKMKEKGDIPEGYSVSREKKERFSLILESASTNQTSMYLCASSLGGLNEKLFFGSGTQLSVL.

This clonotype was counted many times. The chain employs TRBV20-1 and TRBJ1-1; D is undetermined. The ends were cut back, 6 bases at V and 1 base at J, with 21 bases in the middle. Germline loops: CDR1 DFQATT, CDR2 SNEGSKA (reference sequence). The CDR3 is 16 amino acids. The CDR3 sequence is CSAPHFHGSSNTEAFF. Here the CDR3 DNA reads TGCAGTGCCCCCCACTTTCACGGCAGCTCGAACACTGAAGCTTTCTTT.

The chain is built from TRBV4-3 and TRBJ1-5; D is ambiguous. The V gene's germline CDR1 is LGHNA and CDR2 YSLEER. Trimming shortened V by 3 bases and J by 6 bases, and 15 bases separated the two germline ends. This CDR3 spans 15 amino acids. CDR3 sequence (DNA): TGCGCCAGCAGCCAGATTGAGGGTGCCGGTCAGCCCCAGCATTTT. It is translated as CASSQIEGAGQPQHF.

This clonotype was seen many times. CDR3 coding DNA: TGCAGCGTATTAGACAGGGCGGATGGCCTTAATCAGCCCCAGCATTTT. This translates into CSVLDRADGLNQPQHF. V and J are TRBV29-1 and TRBJ1-5, with 7 bases that match TRBD1. CDR3 size: 16 residues. Germline lookup yields CDR1 SQVTM and CDR2 ANQGSEA. The ends lost 6 bases at V and 4 bases at J; junction bases unmatched: 15.

The chain uses TRBV5-4 and TRBJ1-1; 8 bases fit TRBD1. This CDR3 contains 16 residues. CDR1 is SGHNT and CDR2 is YYREEE in the germline V gene (reference sequence). V dropped 3 bases and J dropped 12; count of bases not matched to a gene: 19. The CDR3: CASSSSTGTGSGQSFF. For the CDR3, the DNA is TGTGCCAGCAGCTCCTCTACCGGGACAGGATCGGGTCAATCTTTCTTT.

This clonotype was recorded many times. This chain links TRBV6-5 with TRBJ2-1, with 11 bases matching TRBD2. Losses at the gene ends were 5 bases for V and 11 bases for J; bases not matched to a gene: 11. In germline, CDR1 is MNHEY, CDR2 SVGAGI. The CDR3 is made up of 15 amino acids. CDR3 in DNA: TGTGCCAGCAGTGTGGGACTAGCGGTCGTTGAGAAGCAGTTCTTC. Its translation is CASSVGLAVVEKQFF.

The rearrangement joins TRBV30 to TRBJ2-5; D is ambiguous. In germline, CDR1 is GTSNPN, CDR2 SVGIG (reference sequence). This CDR3 is built from 13 residues. V was trimmed by 1 base and J by 5 bases, leaving 11 bases between them. CDR3 sequence (DNA): TGTGCCTGGAGTGGCTCGAACCGGGAGACCCAGTACTTC. Translating gives CAWSGSNRETQYF.

This clonotype was observed a handful of times. The chain links TRBV9 to TRBJ2-3, with D unresolved. Germline V gene data show CDR1 as SGDLS and CDR2 as YYNGEE. Trimming took off 5 bases at V and 3 bases at J, with 22 bases between the two ends. The CDR3 is 17 residues long. This chain's CDR3 is CASSPSPSGLRTDTQYF. The CDR3 DNA follows: TGTGCCAGCAGTCCATCCCCGTCGGGCCTTCGGACAGATACGCAGTATTTT.

This clonotype was counted a few times. The chain couples TRBV2 to TRBJ2-1; D remains unclear. From germline, CDR1 is SNHLY and CDR2 FYNNEI. The CDR3 totals 12 residues. Deletions cut 8 bases from V and 8 bases from J, with 13 bases between. The CDR3 loop reads CASSRLAYEQFF. The CDR3 DNA sequence: TGTGCCAGCTCCAGGCTGGCGTATGAGCAGTTCTTC.

There are many counts of this clonotype. The chain joins TRBV12-3 or TRBV12-4 to TRBJ1-6; D possibly corresponds to TRBD1 (5 bases). This CDR3 has 13 residues. V lost 2 bases, J lost 10 bases, and 9 bases lay in between. The chain's CDR3 is CASSLSRGSPLHF. The DNA for the CDR3 is TGTGCCAGCAGTTTATCTCGGGGCTCACCCCTCCACTTT.

This clonotype was seen a handful of times. The V and J genes are TRBV12-3 or TRBV12-4 and TRBJ1-4; D is possibly TRBD1 (5 bases). V was clipped by 8 bases and J by 8 bases, with 15 bases between them. This CDR3 region has 13 residues. Here the CDR3 DNA reads TGTGCCAGCCGGACTGGGGCAAGCGAAAAACTGTTTTTT. Protein sequence: CASRTGASEKLFF.

The sample holds many counts of this clonotype. The CDR3 DNA sequence: TGTGCCAGCTCACCAAGGAGGGATGAGCAGTTCTTC. This encodes CASSPRRDEQFF. The V call is TRBV18, the J call TRBJ2-1, with a tentative D call TRBD2 (6 bases). CDR1 and CDR2 (germline): KGHSH, LQKENI. The V end was cut by 2 bases, the J end by 8 bases, with 7 bases between. The CDR3 has 12 amino acids.

This clonotype was picked up many times. V and J are TRBV6-6 and TRBJ1-5; 9 nucleotides agree with TRBD1. With 0 bases clipped from V and 7 bases from J, the junction kept 1 base outside the gene matches. The CDR3 extends over 14 amino acids. Germline lookup yields CDR1 MNHNY and CDR2 SVGAGI (reference sequence). CDR3 protein: CASSYSGQGQPQHF. The CDR3 DNA is TGTGCCAGCAGTTACTCGGGACAGGGCCAGCCCCAGCATTTT.

This clonotype was seen a handful of times. The V and J genes are TRBV27 and TRBJ1-5, with unresolved D. The CDR3 is 17 amino acids. The V gene lost 6 bases and the J gene lost 5 bases, with 23 bases spanning the gap. Per germline, CDR1 MNHEY and CDR2 SMNVEV (reference sequence). This CDR3 is CASSLRGRPSWYQPQHF. The CDR3 region has the DNA TGTGCCAGCAGCCTCCGGGGTCGGCCCTCGTGGTATCAGCCCCAGCATTTT.